The 21 T cell receptor beta chains given below trace back to one sample, sequenced in a study of cytomegalovirus exposure and HLA in healthy donors (dated by TCRdb to between 2016 and 2019). Libraries were prepared through the immunoSEQ multiplex PCR assay. A mixture of 60 forward primers for TCR Vbeta segments and 13 reverse primers for TCR Jbeta segments was used in the multiplex PCR. Not all clones reach the TCRdb copy of this immuneACCESS table, which keeps in-frame sequences only. Checked studies attribute under half of the gap to unresolved V genes and leave the rest unexplained. This sample gives about 190,000 clones in total; about 81% of them show up just once. The ten largest clones add up to about 4.8% of the sample. Input material: PBMCs. All receptors derive from a man aged 25 to 45 in good health and CMV-seropositive.

The chain combines TRBV5-8 with TRBJ1-5; TRBD1 is a possible D gene (6 bases). The CDR3 is 15 residues long. Germline CDR1 is SGHTS and CDR2 is YDEGEE. V lost 1 base and J 3 bases, leaving 11 bases between the germline ends. The CDR3 protein is CASSLKQGFNQPQHF. The CDR3 DNA reads as TGTGCCAGCAGCTTGAAACAGGGATTCAATCAGCCCCAGCATTTT.

This chain connects TRBV4-2 to TRBJ1-2; TRBD1 matches at 7 bases. J lost 4 bases, V lost 4 bases, and 9 bases had no gene match. Per the germline V gene, CDR1 is LGHNA and CDR2 is YNFKEQ. This CDR3 spans 15 amino acids. The CDR3 here is CASSRPDREFYGYTF. CDR3 nucleotide sequence: TGTGCCAGCAGCCGGCCCGACAGGGAATTCTATGGCTACACCTTC.

This chain links TRBV4-2 with TRBJ2-2, with D tentatively TRBD2 (6 bases). CDR3 length: 16 amino acids. Trimming removed 0 bases from V and 2 bases from J, with 10 bases in between. CDR1 is LGHNA, CDR2 YNFKEQ, per germline. CDR3 nucleotide sequence: TGTGCCAGCAGCCAAGACCCGGGGGTTAACACCGGGGAGCTGTTTTTT. Translation: CASSQDPGVNTGELFF.

This clone was seen only a few times. The rearrangement joins TRBV2 to TRBJ1-5; D might be TRBD1 (6 bases). Germline assignment: CDR1 SNHLY and CDR2 FYNNEI. V lost 4 bases and J 6 bases, leaving 13 bases between the germline ends. CDR3 length: 14 residues. This chain's CDR3 is CASSALQGTQPQHF. For the CDR3, the DNA is TGTGCCAGCAGTGCCCTACAGGGTACTCAGCCCCAGCATTTT. Combining the CDR3 with reference TRBV2 and TRBJ1-5 gives the whole variable domain EPEVTQTPSHQVTQMGQEVILRCVPISNHLYFYWYRQILGQKVEFLVSFYNNEISEKSEIFDDQFSVERPDGSNFTLKIRSTKLEDSAMYFCASSALQGTQPQHFGDGTRLSIL.

This clone has just a few counts. The chain couples TRBV5-1 to TRBJ1-1; D is uncertain. Germline CDR1 SGHRS, CDR2 YFSETQ. The V gene lost 1 base and the J gene lost 6 bases, with 10 bases spanning the gap. This CDR3 is 13 amino acids long. The CDR3 DNA reads TGCGCCAGCAGCTTGACCACGGAGGCTGAAGCTTTCTTT. This encodes CASSLTTEAEAFF.

This clone was detected once. This chain joins TRBV18 and TRBJ1-1; a weak D match, TRBD1 (6 bases). CDR3 length equals 15 residues. The V end was cut by 3 bases, the J end by 2 bases, with 13 bases between. The germline V gene encodes CDR1 KGHSH and CDR2 LQKENI. CDR3 protein: CASSPDPQGNTEAFF. The CDR3 nucleotides are TGTGCCAGCTCACCGGATCCACAGGGAAACACTGAAGCTTTCTTT.

Notes on this clone: This specimen includes other DNA sequences encoding the same CDR3. The rearrangement joins TRBV7-2 to TRBJ1-5, with 9 bases aligning to TRBD1. Germline lookup yields CDR1 SGHTA and CDR2 FQGNSA. The CDR3 is 14 amino acids. Trimming removed 4 bases from V and 6 bases from J; junction bases left unmatched: 4. CDR3 amino acids: CASSSDRGAQPQHF. The CDR3 DNA sequence: TGTGCCAGCAGCTCTGACAGGGGGGCTCAGCCCCAGCATTTT.

This chain joins TRBV7-2 and TRBJ1-1, with D unresolved. V lost 1 base and J 6 bases, leaving 9 bases between the germline ends. The CDR3 extends over 13 amino acids. Germline V gene lookup returns CDR1 SGHTA and CDR2 FQGNSA. CDR3 nucleotide sequence: TGTGCCAGCAGCTTAGGCGGACTTGCTGAAGCTTTCTTT. Its protein product is CASSLGGLAEAFF. Based on the CDR3 plus reference TRBV7-2 and TRBJ1-1, the full variable domain is GAGVSQSPSNKVTEKGKDVELRCDPISGHTALYWYRQSLGQGLEFLIYFQGNSAPDKSGLPSDRFSAERTGGSVSTLTIQRTQQEDSAVYLCASSLGGLAEAFFGQGTRLTVV.

The chain has TRBV9 and TRBJ1-6; possible D gene TRBD1, 6 bases. In germline, CDR1 is SGDLS, CDR2 YYNGEE. The CDR3 is made up of 13 amino acids. Trimming took 3 bases from V and 9 from J, leaving 10 bases between them. The chain's CDR3 is CASSGQAGSPLHF. CDR3 DNA: TGTGCCAGCAGCGGACAGGCTGGTTCACCCCTCCACTTT.

The chain links TRBV4-3 to TRBJ2-7, with 7 bases aligning to TRBD2. V dropped 1 base and J dropped 3; count of bases not matched to a gene: 12. This CDR3 comprises 17 residues. Germline V gives CDR1 LGHNA, CDR2 YSLEER. In DNA form, the CDR3 reads TGCGCCAGCAGCCAAGGGGGAGGGGCTAATCAGGGCTACGAGCAGTACTTC. Translation: CASSQGGGANQGYEQYF.

This CDR3 reads CASSYTWTGNQETQYF. The DNA of the CDR3 is TGTGCCAGCAGTTACACTTGGACAGGGAATCAAGAGACCCAGTACTTC. The chain recombines TRBV6-5 with TRBJ2-5; 8 bases line up with TRBD1. The CDR3 contains 16 residues. CDR1 is MNHEY, CDR2 SVGAGI, per germline. V lost 2 bases to trimming and J lost 2 bases; unmatched junction nucleotides: 7.

This clone was detected a few times. This chain links TRBV4-3 with TRBJ2-1; TRBD2 might be the D (5 bases). V lost 1 base to trimming and J lost 9 bases, with 10 bases between them. The CDR3 is 13 residues long. The germline CDR1 and CDR2 sequences are LGHNA and YSLEER. The CDR3 coding sequence is TGCGCCAGCAGCCAAGTGGGTCGGGGTGAGCAGTTCTTC. This codes for CASSQVGRGEQFF.

The chain recombines TRBV7-9 with TRBJ1-2, with D hard to call. Germline CDR1 reads SEHNR; CDR2 reads FQNEAQ (reference sequence). Trimming cost V 3 bases and J 6 bases, with 8 bases left between them. The CDR3 extends over 12 amino acids. CDR3 DNA: TGTGCCAGCAGCTTGGTCACGGATGGCTACACCTTC. Protein sequence: CASSLVTDGYTF.

This chain links TRBV7-9 with TRBJ2-7, with D possibly matching TRBD1 (6 bases). CDR3 length: 14 residues. Germline V gene data show CDR1 as SEHNR and CDR2 as FQNEAQ (reference sequence). Trimming pared 9 bases from V and 6 bases from J, leaving 21 bases between. DNA of the CDR3: TGTGCCAGTTACCGGCAGGGGTCTACGGGCGAGCAGTACTTC. It codes for CASYRQGSTGEQYF.

The CDR3 loop reads CASSPGTGLGNTIYF. CDR3 DNA: TGTGCCAGCAGCCCCGGGACAGGGCTCGGGAACACCATATATTTT. The chain couples TRBV5-4 to TRBJ1-3; 9 bases match TRBD1. Trimming cost V 4 bases and J 7 bases; bases outside gene matches: 9. CDR3 size: 15 residues. Germline CDR1 SGHNT, CDR2 YYREEE (reference sequence).

V usage is TRBV9 and J usage is TRBJ2-2; D may be TRBD2 (5 bases). The CDR3 covers 14 residues. Germline V lookup: CDR1 SGDLS, CDR2 YYNGEE. V lost 0 bases and J lost 3, with 6 bases in between. This chain's CDR3 is CASSVDGDTGELFF. As DNA, the CDR3 is TGTGCCAGCAGCGTAGACGGGGACACCGGGGAGCTGTTTTTT. Using reference TRBV9 and TRBJ2-2 for the parts outside the CDR3, the full variable domain is DSGVTQTPKHLITATGQRVTLRCSPRSGDLSVYWYQQSLDQGLQFLIQYYNGEERAKGNILERFSAQQFPDLHSELNLSSLELGDSALYFCASSVDGDTGELFFGEGSRLTVL.

V usage is TRBV15 and J usage is TRBJ2-2, with 9 positions matching TRBD1. The germline CDR1 and CDR2 sequences are LNHNV and YYDKDF (reference sequence). The V and J ends lost 8 bases and 6 bases, in that order; junction bases with no gene match: 7. CDR3 length equals 14 residues. The CDR3 nucleotides read TGTGCCACCTCGGGACAGGGTTACGCCGGGGAGCTGTTTTTT. This encodes CATSGQGYAGELFF. Drawing the rest from reference TRBV15 and TRBJ2-2, the complete variable domain is DAMVIQNPRYQVTQFGKPVTLSCSQTLNHNVMYWYQQKSSQAPKLLFHYYDKDFNNEADTPDNFQSRRPNTSFCFLDIRSPGLGDTAMYLCATSGQGYAGELFFGEGSRLTVL.

The chain is built from TRBV9 and TRBJ2-7; 13 nucleotides align to TRBD2. The V and J ends lost 4 bases and 5 bases, in that order; junction bases with no gene match: 3. From germline, CDR1 is SGDLS and CDR2 YYNGEE. CDR3 length: 14 amino acids. DNA for the CDR3: TGTGCCAGCAGCCCGGGACTAGCGGGGAACGAGCAGTACTTC. Translating gives CASSPGLAGNEQYF.

CDR3 loop: CSVEGVARGRGGYTF. DNA for the CDR3: TGCAGCGTTGAAGGGGTGGCCAGGGGGCGCGGGGGCTACACCTTC. V is TRBV29-1 and J is TRBJ1-2; 8 bases are a match to TRBD1. Looked up from germline, CDR1 is SQVTM and CDR2 is ANQGSEA. J lost 8 bases, V lost 1 base, and 12 bases had no gene match. This CDR3 contains 15 residues.

This chain links TRBV7-2 with TRBJ2-5; 7 bases map to TRBD1. CDR1 is SGHTA and CDR2 is FQGNSA in the germline V gene. Trimming at V came to 5 bases and at J to 3 bases, leaving 6 bases not matched to a gene. This CDR3 has 14 residues. CDR3 amino acids: CASSPQTGKETQYF. Here the CDR3 DNA reads TGTGCCAGCAGCCCCCAGACAGGGAAAGAGACCCAGTACTTC.

The rearrangement joins TRBV9 to TRBJ1-2, with D tentatively TRBD1 (6 bases). Germline CDR1 and CDR2: SGDLS and YYNGEE. The CDR3 has 13 amino acids. Trimming shortened V by 3 bases and J by 6 bases, and 12 bases separated the two germline ends. The CDR3: CASSDYNRDGYTF. The CDR3 DNA is TGTGCCAGCAGCGACTACAACAGGGATGGCTACACCTTC.